This TCR beta chain came from a study of blood T cells in healthy people across ages. Study observations and caveats: Roughly linear declines in TCR beta diversity per million T cells occurred with age.

For the second PCR, which ran for about 6 to 11 cycles, a sample-barcoded 5' primer and a J-beta primer mix were used. A template-switch adaptor containing 12 random nucleotides labeled each cDNA molecule. Each single sample gave us at least 2.5 million CDR3-containing paired-end reads. TCRdb re-called the 5' RACE reads through MiXCR, storing one row per CDR3 protein. Of roughly 680,000 distinct CDR3 sequences listed, around 45% are singletons. This clonotype was recorded a few times. Its antigen is undetermined. A junction end diverges from the germline sequence, so it may reflect a read error. Germline values: CDR1 SNHLY, CDR2 FYNNEI. The CDR3 is 13 residues long.

The V and J genes are TRBV2 and TRBJ1-1; no clear D gene. This TCR was recovered from a woman aged 60-75 years in good health. What was sequenced was blood. This CDR3 is CASSGGPNAEAFF. CDR3 DNA sequence: TGTGCCAGCAGTGGAGGGCCGAACGCTGAAGCTTTCTTT.